This T cell receptor (beta chain) was observed in a study of tissue T cells after allogeneic stem cell transplantation. Findings and limits, study-wide: Motif-based clustering found tissue-specific repertoire signatures shared across patients, though few clones were shared. Anatomically similar tissues had similar TCR repertoires within each patient.

The assay was immunoSEQ multiplex PCR, and TCRdb's table has in-frame clones only and misses some. The sample yields about 50,000 clones, 73% seen once. Per germline, CDR1 NSQYPW and CDR2 LRSPGD (reference sequence). V was cut by 6 bases and J by 2 bases, with 8 bases left in between. This CDR3 spans 12 amino acids. This clone was observed a few times. Its specificity is not known. Genes and germline are mouse. The read halts 1 residue ahead of the CDR3 end, with the missing end drawn from the germline J gene. V and J are TRBV1 and TRBJ2-7; tentatively, D is TRBD2 (6 bases). The sequence was obtained from a pool of C57BL/6 mice in good health. Sequenced sample: sorted cells pooled from one or two spleens. CDR3 bases read: TGCACCTGCAGCGCTGGGGCCTATGAACAGTAC. Translation gives CTCSAGAYEQY. The full CDR3 is CTCSAGAYEQYF. The variable domain in full, with the rest retrieved from reference TRBV1 and TRBJ2-7, is VTLLEQNPRWRLVPRGQAVNLRCILKNSQYPWMSWYQQDLQKQLQWLFTLRSPGDKEVKSLPGADYLATRVTDTELRLQVANMSQGRTLYCTCSAGAYEQYFGPGTRLTVL.